Below are 30 T cell receptor beta chains sequenced from a single sample in a study of shared T cell receptors in the human thymus. Sequenced by immunoSEQ multiplex PCR; TCRdb stores in-frame clones only, minus some. The sample holds approximately 580,000 clones, roughly 74% seen once. This same sample was also part of a study on human thymus T cells.

The source material was thymocytes. All receptors derive from a boy in the first two years of life with a congenital heart defect.

The chain is built from TRBV6-5 and TRBJ2-3, with D tentatively TRBD1 (6 bases). The germline CDR1 and CDR2 sequences are MNHEY and SVGAGI. The CDR3 consists of 13 residues. V lost 5 bases to trimming and J lost 1 base, with 7 bases between them. CDR3 residues: CASSRQGTDTQYF. CDR3 nucleotides: TGTGCCAGCAGTCGACAGGGCACAGATACGCAGTATTTT.

The chain combines TRBV7-2 with TRBJ2-1, with 7 nucleotides matching TRBD2. There are 17 residues in the CDR3. Germline values: CDR1 SGHTA, CDR2 FQGNSA. After removal of 2 bases from V and 0 bases from J, the junction contained 7 bases not matched to a gene. The CDR3 nucleotides are TGTGCCAGCAGCTTATTCTTAGCGGGCCCCTCCTACAATGAGCAGTTCTTC. The encoded protein is CASSLFLAGPSYNEQFF.

The chain joins TRBV28 to TRBJ2-1; D call uncertain. The CDR3 is 18 amino acids. CDR1 and CDR2 (germline): MDHEN, SYDVKM. Deletions cut 4 bases from V and 3 bases from J, with 22 bases between. The CDR3 region has the DNA TGTGCCAGCAGTTGGTCCCCCTCTTCGGGTGTCCTCTACAATGAGCAGTTCTTC. Encoded protein: CASSWSPSSGVLYNEQFF.

The gene calls are TRBV2 and TRBJ2-7, with 11 bases fitting TRBD1. V lost 6 bases and J lost 0; bases outside the gene matches: 4. Germline V gene data show CDR1 as SNHLY and CDR2 as FYNNEI. CDR3 size: 15 residues. CDR3 in DNA: TGTGCCAGCAGCGGGGGACAGGGGGGCTCCTACGAGCAGTACTTC. Protein product: CASSGGQGGSYEQYF.

The CDR3 nucleotides are TGCAGTGCTACCGACATCCCTACGCAGTATTTT. Translated, it gives CSATDIPTQYF. The chain uses TRBV20-1 and TRBJ2-3; D is undetermined. CDR3 length equals 11 residues. V was cut by 4 bases and J by 8 bases, with 10 bases left in between. The germline V gene has CDR1 DFQATT and CDR2 SNEGSKA (reference sequence).

The rearrangement uses TRBV7-6 and TRBJ2-2, with 8 bases fitting TRBD2. Trimming took 5 bases from V and 5 from J; bases not matched to a gene: 7. The CDR3 contains 15 residues. CDR1 is SGHVS, CDR2 FNYEAQ, per germline. The CDR3 region is CASSPGTSRTGELFF. The CDR3 bases are TGTGCCAGCAGCCCCGGGACTAGTCGTACCGGGGAGCTGTTTTTT.

The chain couples TRBV19 to TRBJ2-7; TRBD2 agrees at 7 bases. With V trimmed by 5 bases and J by 2 bases, 12 bases remained unmatched. The germline V gene has CDR1 LNHDA and CDR2 SQIVND (reference sequence). This CDR3 is built from 16 residues. CDR3 region: CASSPNPSSGAYEQYF. The CDR3 nucleotides are TGTGCCAGTAGTCCAAACCCGTCTAGCGGTGCCTACGAGCAGTACTTC.

The rearrangement uses TRBV7-9 and TRBJ2-7; D perhaps matches TRBD2 (7 bases). This CDR3 has 15 amino acids. Germline CDR1 is SEHNR and CDR2 is FQNEAQ (reference sequence). V was cut by 4 bases and J by 6 bases, with 19 bases left in between. CDR3 sequence: CASSSYQSGGFEQYF. The DNA of the CDR3 is TGTGCCAGCAGCTCCTACCAGTCGGGGGGCTTCGAGCAGTACTTC.

This sequence joins TRBV7-9 and TRBJ2-7, with TRBD2 matching over 7 bases. This CDR3 contains 14 residues. Germline CDR1 reads SEHNR; CDR2 reads FQNEAQ (reference sequence). V shed 3 bases and J 0 bases; nucleotides not matched to a gene: 2. In DNA form, the CDR3 reads TGTGCCAGCAGCTTCGGCGGGAGCTCCTACGAGCAGTACTTC. This sequence encodes CASSFGGSSYEQYF.

The chain combines TRBV9 with TRBJ2-7; maybe TRBD2 (6 bases). CDR1 and CDR2 (germline): SGDLS, YYNGEE. This CDR3 has 14 residues. Trimming cost V 4 bases and J 6 bases, with 17 bases left between them. The CDR3 protein is CASSRRDGVGEQYF. CDR3 DNA: TGTGCCAGCAGCCGGCGGGATGGGGTCGGCGAGCAGTACTTC. Full variable domain (missing parts from reference TRBV9 and TRBJ2-7): DSGVTQTPKHLITATGQRVTLRCSPRSGDLSVYWYQQSLDQGLQFLIQYYNGEERAKGNILERFSAQQFPDLHSELNLSSLELGDSALYFCASSRRDGVGEQYFGPGTRLTVT.

The chain recombines TRBV4-3 with TRBJ2-3, with 7 bases fitting TRBD2. Germline V gives CDR1 LGHNA, CDR2 YSLEER. Germline trimming cut 1 base from V and 3 bases from J; bases unmatched to any gene: 10. The CDR3 extends over 17 amino acids. The CDR3 here is CASSQAASGGGTDTQYF. CDR3 nucleotide sequence: TGCGCCAGCAGCCAAGCGGCTAGCGGCGGGGGTACAGATACGCAGTATTTT.

The chain combines TRBV4-3 with TRBJ2-3, with D possibly TRBD2 on 6 matching bases. The germline CDR1 and CDR2 sequences are LGHNA and YSLEER. The CDR3 sequence is 17 residues long. The V and J ends lost 0 bases and 1 base respectively, with 14 bases between them. CDR3 sequence: CASSQELKRVGTDTQYF. The CDR3 region has the DNA TGCGCCAGCAGCCAAGAATTAAAGCGGGTGGGCACAGATACGCAGTATTTT.

The genes are TRBV2 and TRBJ1-2; D not resolved. Germline V gene lookup returns CDR1 SNHLY and CDR2 FYNNEI. The CDR3 length is 16 residues. With 4 bases removed from V and 6 bases from J, the gap between germline ends came to 21 bases. As DNA, the CDR3 is TGTGCCAGCAGTGCCTACAGAGACCGGCCAAACCATGGCTACACCTTC. Its protein is CASSAYRDRPNHGYTF.

V gene TRBV5-6 combines with J gene TRBJ2-1, with TRBD1 identical over 7 bases. CDR3 length: 14 amino acids. V trimming: 1 base; J trimming: 9 bases; junction bases outside the gene matches: 7. The V gene's germline CDR1 is SGHDT and CDR2 YYEEEE. The CDR3 DNA reads TGTGCCAGCAGCTTGTTCTGGGCAGGGGGTGAGCAGTTCTTC. It encodes CASSLFWAGGEQFF. Using reference TRBV5-6 and TRBJ2-1 for the parts outside the CDR3, the full variable domain is DAGVTQSPTHLIKTRGQQVTLRCSPKSGHDTVSWYQQALGQGPQFIFQYYEEEERQRGNFPDRFSGHQFPNYSSELNVNALLLGDSALYLCASSLFWAGGEQFFGPGTRLTVL.

This chain uses TRBV6-5 with TRBJ2-7; tentative D call: TRBD2 (6 bases). In germline, CDR1 is MNHEY, CDR2 SVGAGI. Trimming left V 2 bases short and J 0 bases short, with 14 bases between. CDR3 length: 16 residues. This CDR3 reads CASSYLAAGSSYEQYF. DNA of the CDR3: TGTGCCAGCAGTTACCTAGCAGCCGGGAGCTCCTACGAGCAGTACTTC.

The J gene is TRBJ1-2, the V gene TRBV18; D gene unclear. CDR1 and CDR2 (germline): KGHSH, LQKENI. The length of the CDR3 is 15 residues. Trimming took off 2 bases at V and 3 bases at J, with 13 bases between the two ends. Here the CDR3 reads CASSPYWGGDYGYTF. In DNA, the CDR3 is TGTGCCAGCTCACCATATTGGGGAGGCGACTATGGCTACACCTTC.

V and J are TRBV9 and TRBJ1-4; TRBD1 aligns across 7 bases. Germline values: CDR1 SGDLS, CDR2 YYNGEE. The CDR3 spans 17 residues. V lost 3 bases and J lost 2; bases outside the gene matches: 10. The DNA of the CDR3 is TGTGCCAGCAGCGCTACCGACAGGGTGGGGACTAATGAAAAACTGTTTTTT. It encodes CASSATDRVGTNEKLFF. The full variable domain, completed using reference TRBV9 and TRBJ1-4, is DSGVTQTPKHLITATGQRVTLRCSPRSGDLSVYWYQQSLDQGLQFLIQYYNGEERAKGNILERFSAQQFPDLHSELNLSSLELGDSALYFCASSATDRVGTNEKLFFGSGTQLSVL.

This chain connects TRBV5-1 to TRBJ2-7; weak D call: TRBD1 (6 bases). The CDR3 loop spans 17 amino acids. V lost 4 bases to trimming and J lost 0 bases, with 20 bases between them. The germline gives CDR1 SGHRS, CDR2 YFSETQ. For the CDR3, the DNA is TGCGCCAGCAGCCAACCAACGACAGGATTGAGCTCCTACGAGCAGTACTTC. Its translation: CASSQPTTGLSSYEQYF.

In regard to this clone: The junction departs from the called germline gene at one end, perhaps through a read error. The V and J genes are TRBV5-1 and TRBJ2-1; TRBD2 agrees at 9 bases. Germline V CDR1 and CDR2: SGHRS, YFSETQ. The CDR3 contains 13 residues. The CDR3 sequence: CASSLAGGLAPLF. As DNA, the CDR3 is TGCGCCAGCAGCTTGGCCGGGGGACTAGCCCCCCTCTTC. Using reference TRBV5-1 and TRBJ2-1 for the parts outside the CDR3, the full variable domain is KAGVTQTPRYLIKTRGQQVTLSCSPISGHRSVSWYQQTPGQGLQFLFEYFSETQRNKGNFPGRFSGRQFSNSRSEMNVSTLELGDSALYLCASSLAGGLAPLFGPGTRLTVL.

This chain uses TRBV19 with TRBJ1-5; D possibly corresponds to TRBD1 (5 bases). The CDR3 length is 16 residues. Germline assignment: CDR1 LNHDA and CDR2 SQIVND (reference sequence). With 6 bases removed from V and 0 bases from J, the gap between germline ends came to 15 bases. CDR3 amino acids: CASRRGGANSNQPQHF. Written as DNA, the CDR3 is TGTGCCAGTAGGCGGGGTGGGGCTAATAGCAATCAGCCCCAGCATTTT.

The V and J genes are TRBV4-3 and TRBJ2-1; perhaps TRBD1 as D (6 bases). Trimming pared 7 bases from V and 1 base from J, leaving 17 bases between. Germline CDR1 LGHNA, CDR2 YSLEER. This CDR3 region has 16 residues. This chain's CDR3 is CASNRVQGSSYNEQFF. DNA for the CDR3: TGCGCCAGCAACCGGGTCCAGGGGAGTTCCTACAATGAGCAGTTCTTC.

The chain links TRBV6-5 to TRBJ2-7; 9 bases line up with TRBD1. CDR1 is MNHEY, CDR2 SVGAGI, per germline. With 6 bases clipped from V and 4 bases from J, the junction kept 7 bases outside the gene matches. This CDR3 is 14 amino acids long. CDR3: CASSPGTGRYEQYF. In DNA, the CDR3 is TGTGCCAGCAGCCCCGGGACAGGGCGGTACGAGCAGTACTTC.

The gene calls are TRBV6-1 and TRBJ2-2; TRBD1 matches at 10 bases. V shed 7 bases and J 5 bases; nucleotides not matched to a gene: 7. In germline, CDR1 is MNHNS, CDR2 SASEGT. The CDR3 is made up of 15 amino acids. Here the CDR3 reads CASTRDRGWTGELFF. The CDR3 DNA reads as TGTGCCAGCACCCGGGACAGGGGATGGACCGGGGAGCTGTTTTTT.

This rearrangement joins TRBV30 to TRBJ2-5; D perhaps matches TRBD2 (5 bases). This CDR3 spans 14 amino acids. Trimming took 0 bases from V and 5 from J, leaving 13 bases between them. Germline assignment: CDR1 GTSNPN and CDR2 SVGIG (reference sequence). The CDR3 spells CAWSVRLALETQYF. The CDR3 DNA reads as TGTGCCTGGAGTGTCAGGCTAGCTCTGGAGACCCAGTACTTC.

In nucleotides, the CDR3 is TGCGCCAGCAGCTTGCCGTCGGGTGAGCAGTTCTTC. Residues: CASSLPSGEQFF. The V and J genes are TRBV5-1 and TRBJ2-1; D uncertain. Germline CDR1 SGHRS, CDR2 YFSETQ. This CDR3 comprises 12 residues. Deletions cut 1 base from V and 9 bases from J, with 8 bases between.

This clone was counted only a few times. This chain uses TRBV2 with TRBJ2-7, with D possibly matching TRBD2 (6 bases). The CDR3 contains 12 residues. Trimming shortened V by 6 bases and J by 7 bases, and 13 bases separated the two germline ends. Germline loops: CDR1 SNHLY, CDR2 FYNNEI. CDR3 residues: CASSPPGDEQYF. In DNA form, the CDR3 reads TGTGCCAGCAGCCCCCCGGGGGATGAGCAGTACTTC.

The genes are TRBV6-1 and TRBJ1-1, with TRBD1 identical over 7 bases. CDR1 MNHNS and CDR2 SASEGT come from the germline V gene. This CDR3 spans 18 amino acids. The V and J ends lost 2 bases and 4 bases, in that order; junction bases with no gene match: 16. The chain's CDR3 is CASSELRTGTAWGTEAFF. CDR3 DNA: TGTGCCAGCAGTGAATTGCGTACAGGGACAGCCTGGGGCACTGAAGCTTTCTTT.

This clone was observed once. The rearrangement links TRBV7-2 to TRBJ1-2; 7 bases line up with TRBD1. After removal of 6 bases from V and 4 bases from J, the junction contained 5 bases not matched to a gene. This CDR3 region has 13 residues. Germline CDR1 SGHTA, CDR2 FQGNSA. The CDR3 loop reads CASRAGTAYGYTF. As DNA, the CDR3 is TGTGCCAGCAGGGCCGGGACAGCCTATGGCTACACCTTC.

V gene TRBV23-1 combines with J gene TRBJ2-7, with TRBD1 identical over 7 bases. TRBV23-1 carries the ORF label, with uncertain function. CDR3 size: 16 residues. The V gene end was trimmed by 0 bases and the J gene end by 0 bases; junction bases not matched to a gene: 5. CDR3 region: CASSQSGQKSSYEQYF. CDR3 coding DNA: TGCGCCAGCAGTCAATCGGGACAGAAGAGCTCCTACGAGCAGTACTTC.

CDR3: CASSPRAGGNEQFF. CDR3 DNA: TGTGCCAGCAGCCCTCGGGCCGGGGGCAATGAGCAGTTCTTC. The gene calls are TRBV9 and TRBJ2-1; perhaps TRBD2 as D (6 bases). Germline V gene data show CDR1 as SGDLS and CDR2 as YYNGEE. The CDR3 covers 14 residues. Trimming pared 4 bases from V and 6 bases from J, leaving 14 bases between. Together with reference TRBV9 and TRBJ2-1, the CDR3 gives the full variable domain: DSGVTQTPKHLITATGQRVTLRCSPRSGDLSVYWYQQSLDQGLQFLIQYYNGEERAKGNILERFSAQQFPDLHSELNLSSLELGDSALYFCASSPRAGGNEQFFGPGTRLTVL.